Listed below are T cell receptor beta chains from one sample, sequenced in a study of blood T cell repertoires in COVID-19. TCRdb's copy holds only in-frame clones and misses some; the assay was immunoSEQ multiplex PCR. The sample holds 210,000 or so clones; 80% are singletons and the top ten take 4.3%. The sequencing input was PBMCs or T cells enriched from blood (not recorded which). Receptor source: a man aged 30-40 years with acute COVID-19. Both conserved end residues are part of each CDR3. The D gene is left open where the match is weak. Rows may omit the clone size; those that give it use once, few, many or a size class.

D gene	V gene	clone size	J gene	CDR3 DNA	CDR3 protein
TRBD1	TRBV30	few	TRBJ1-5	TGTGCCTGGAGTGTCCCGACAGGGGGAAATCAGCCCCAGCATTTT	CAWSVPTGGNQPQHF
-	TRBV18	-	TRBJ1-5	TGTGCCAGCTCATCTCAGGGGAGCAATCAGCCCCAGCATTTT	CASSSQGSNQPQHF
-	TRBV13	-	TRBJ1-3	TGTGCCAGCAGCTTAGAGGCAGGGGCAGAAACCATATATTTT	CASSLEAGAETIYF
-	TRBV10-2	-	TRBJ2-3	TGCGCCAGCAGTGAGTCGAGAGCGGGTAGCACAGATACGCAGTATTTT	CASSESRAGSTDTQYF
-	TRBV9	-	TRBJ1-1	TGTGCCAGCAGCGAAATCGCCTCCGGGCGCCCAGGGGCTTTCTTT	CASSEIASGRPGAFF
TRBD1	TRBV7-3	few	TRBJ1-2	TGTGCCAGCAGCGGATCGACAGGGCGGTATGGCTACACCTTC	CASSGSTGRYGYTF
-	TRBV28	-	TRBJ1-1	TGTGCCAGCAGGATTACTTCGGGCACTGAAGCTTTCTTT	CASRITSGTEAFF
-	TRBV19	-	TRBJ1-5	TGTGCCAGTAATCTAGAGGGGCACGGGAATCAGCCCCAGCATTTT	CASNLEGHGNQPQHF
-	TRBV18	-	TRBJ1-1	TGTGCCAGCTCACCACCTCAGGGCGGCACTGAAGCTTTCTTT	CASSPPQGGTEAFF
TRBD1	TRBV11-1	-	TRBJ1-1	TGTGCCAGCAGCTACAGGGGTGGGAGCACTGAAGCTTTCTTT	CASSYRGGSTEAFF
-	TRBV28	-	TRBJ2-2	TGTGCCAGCAGTTCCCCGACTGCTGCCGGGGAGCTGTTTTTT	CASSSPTAAGELFF
-	TRBV2	-	TRBJ1-5	TGTGCCAGCAGTGATTCGGGGGGAAGCAATCAGCCCCAGCATTTT	CASSDSGGSNQPQHF
TRBD1	TRBV5-6	-	TRBJ2-1	TGTGCCAGCAGTAAACAGGGGGCTTTTGGCAATGAGCAGTTCTTC	CASSKQGAFGNEQFF
-	TRBV6-1	few	TRBJ1-2	TGTGCCAGCAGTGACCAGGGGCAGGGCTACACCTTC	CASSDQGQGYTF
-	TRBV19	-	TRBJ1-5	TGTGCCAGTAGTTCCCTGGAGGCAGCTAATCAGCCCCAGCATTTT	CASSSLEAANQPQHF